This T cell receptor (beta chain) is drawn from a study of radiotherapy plus CTLA-4 blockade in lung cancer. Profiling relied on immunoSEQ multiplex PCR, and the TCRdb table lists in-frame clones only, not all of them. Found here are tens of thousands of clones, approximately 79% of them singletons; the top ten hold 7% to 8%. This CDR3 is 17 amino acids long. The ends were cut back, 3 bases at V and 1 base at J, with 18 bases in the middle. CDR1 is MNHNS and CDR2 is SASEGT in the germline V gene. The rearrangement uses TRBV6-1 and TRBJ1-1, with D possibly being TRBD1 (5 bases). This specimen was peripheral blood, taken from a patient treated with radiotherapy plus ipilimumab. The sequence was collected from a human donor with non-small cell lung cancer who had stable disease on radiotherapy plus ipilimumab. The CDR3 DNA reads TGTGCCAGCAGTGATGCTTGGTACACAGGCCCGAACACTGAAGCTTTCTTT. As protein: CASSDAWYTGPNTEAFF.